The 12 T cell receptor beta chains given below trace back to one sample, sequenced in a study of cytomegalovirus exposure and HLA in healthy donors. Primers for the PCR totalled 60 Vbeta and 13 Jbeta. Profiling relied on immunoSEQ multiplex PCR, and the TCRdb table lists in-frame clones only, not all of them. The table shows roughly 240,000 clones, with roughly 81% occurring only once. The sample consisted of PBMCs. Receptors were obtained from a girl aged 2-10 years in good health and CMV-seronegative.

The chain joins TRBV7-6 to TRBJ1-1; D uncertain. V gave up 5 bases and J gave up 3 bases, with 10 bases separating them. The CDR3 has 13 amino acids. Germline V CDR1 and CDR2: SGHVS, FNYEAQ. CDR3 loop: CASSEGRYTEAFF. DNA of the CDR3: TGTGCCAGCAGCGAGGGCAGGTACACTGAAGCTTTCTTT.

The chain combines TRBV2 with TRBJ2-3; no reliable D call. The V gene's germline CDR1 is SNHLY and CDR2 FYNNEI. V lost 0 bases and J lost 1, with 8 bases in between. The CDR3 covers 15 residues. This CDR3 is CASSEATYRTDTQYF. CDR3 DNA: TGTGCCAGCAGTGAAGCTACTTACCGCACAGATACGCAGTATTTT.

The V gene is TRBV6-1, the J gene TRBJ1-2; TRBD1 matches at 8 bases. This CDR3 comprises 15 residues. The J segment lost 0 bases and the V segment lost 5 bases, leaving 5 bases of the junction unmatched. Germline V gene sequence: CDR1 MNHNS, CDR2 SASEGT. CDR3 amino acids: CASSKDRVPNYGYTF. In DNA form, the CDR3 reads TGTGCCAGCAGTAAGGACAGGGTTCCTAACTATGGCTACACCTTC.

This clone has just a few counts. This chain joins TRBV6-1 and TRBJ1-1; D call uncertain. The CDR3 runs 12 residues. V lost 3 bases and J lost 12, with 14 bases in between. Germline loops: CDR1 MNHNS, CDR2 SASEGT. This CDR3 is CASSEGGGVTFF. Written as DNA, the CDR3 is TGTGCCAGCAGTGAGGGAGGTGGGGTAACTTTCTTT.

V is TRBV5-1 and J is TRBJ2-5, with D possibly being TRBD2 (5 bases). Trimming pared 0 bases from V and 2 bases from J, leaving 8 bases between. The CDR3 length is 14 residues. Germline V lookup: CDR1 SGHRS, CDR2 YFSETQ. CDR3 DNA sequence: TGCGCCAGCAGCTTGGTTGAGGGACAAGAGACCCAGTACTTC. Translated: CASSLVEGQETQYF.

CDR3 region: CASRPRTAHGEKLFF. The CDR3 DNA reads as TGTGCCAGCAGGCCACGGACAGCACACGGAGAAAAACTGTTTTTT. The rearrangement uses TRBV6-5 and TRBJ1-4, with D maybe TRBD1 (6 bases). Germline CDR1 MNHEY, CDR2 SVGAGI. There are 15 residues in the CDR3. V dropped 6 bases and J dropped 8 bases, with 19 bases sitting between them.

Of note for this clone: One junction end does not reproduce the germline sequence, and a read error may be involved. This chain links TRBV2 with TRBJ2-7; 7 bases fit TRBD1. The CDR3 is 14 residues long. Germline-derived CDR1 and CDR2 are SNHLY and FYNNEI. The CDR3 protein is CASGDRVGSYEQYF. For the CDR3, the DNA is TGTGCCAGCGGTGACAGGGTAGGCTCCTACGAGCAGTACTTC.

The chain combines TRBV6-6 with TRBJ1-1; D is undetermined. Trimming stripped 2 bases from V and 5 bases from J, with 6 bases between. The CDR3 has 12 residues. Per germline, CDR1 MNHNY and CDR2 SVGAGI (reference sequence). CDR3 coding DNA: TGTGCCAGCAGTTACGCCCGGACTGAAGCTTTCTTT. This translates into CASSYARTEAFF.

This chain connects TRBV7-6 to TRBJ1-2; 10 positions match TRBD1. The CDR3 contains 18 residues. V trimming: 1 base; J trimming: 7 bases; junction bases outside the gene matches: 15. Germline V gene sequence: CDR1 SGHVS, CDR2 FNYEAQ. CDR3 nucleotide sequence: TGTGCCAGCAGCTTAGTTGACAGGGGGCGGTCTAGCGTCCGTGGCTACACCTTC. Its protein is CASSLVDRGRSSVRGYTF.

This chain uses TRBV30 with TRBJ2-7; the D gene is possibly TRBD2 (6 bases). CDR3 length equals 14 residues. The germline V gene has CDR1 GTSNPN and CDR2 SVGIG (reference sequence). V lost 4 bases and J lost 1, with 14 bases in between. The CDR3 bases are TGTGCCTGGAACGTGGGGAGGAGGTCCTACGAGCAGTACTTC. Its translation: CAWNVGRRSYEQYF. Full variable domain (rest looked up from reference TRBV30 and TRBJ2-7): SQTIHQWPATLVQPVGSPLSLECTVEGTSNPNLYWYRQAAGRGLQLLFYSVGIGQISSEVPQNLSASRPQDRQFILSSKKLLLSDSGFYLCAWNVGRRSYEQYFGPGTRLTVT.

DNA for the CDR3: TGCGCCACTTCATTCGGGGGACATGAGCAGTTCTTC. Residues: CATSFGGHEQFF. The chain uses TRBV5-1 and TRBJ2-1; the D gene is possibly TRBD2 (6 bases). This CDR3 has 12 residues. The germline gives CDR1 SGHRS, CDR2 YFSETQ. V was trimmed by 9 bases and J by 8 bases, leaving 15 bases between them.

This rearrangement joins TRBV7-8 to TRBJ1-3; D might be TRBD1 (5 bases). The CDR3 is 16 amino acids. CDR1 SGHVS and CDR2 FQNEAQ come from the germline V gene. V was shortened by 1 base and J by 1 base, with 11 bases between the two germline ends. CDR3 bases: TGTGCCAGCAGCTTAGGGGGCATTCGGTCTGGAAACACCATATATTTT. Protein product: CASSLGGIRSGNTIYF.